Following are 19 T cell receptor beta chains from one sample sequenced in a study of T cell responses to AZD1222 COVID-19 vaccine. Sequencing was performed with immunoSEQ multiplex PCR; in TCRdb, only in-frame clones are kept and a portion is missing. This sample yields 150,000 to 200,000 clones, of which 90% are seen a single time; 5% to 6.5% belongs to the top ten. Source: peripheral blood, taken 28 days after the second AZD1222 dose. Receptors originate from an adult who received the AZD1222 COVID-19 vaccine.

V gene TRBV30 combines with J gene TRBJ2-2, with D unresolved. V lost 4 bases, J lost 6 bases, and 12 bases lay in between. Germline V lookup: CDR1 GTSNPN, CDR2 SVGIG (reference sequence). The CDR3 length is 13 residues. CDR3 loop: CAWIRGVAGELFF. For the CDR3, the DNA is TGTGCCTGGATACGTGGTGTCGCCGGGGAGCTGTTTTTT.

CDR3 region: CASSPTDSPLHF. The CDR3 DNA sequence: TGCGCCAGCAGCCCTACGGATTCACCCCTCCACTTT. The chain combines TRBV5-1 with TRBJ1-6; D remains unclear. Germline CDR1 is SGHRS and CDR2 is YFSETQ. V lost 4 bases, J lost 8 bases, and 7 bases lay in between. The CDR3 extends over 12 amino acids.

The genes are TRBV19 and TRBJ1-5, with a tentative D call TRBD1 (6 bases). CDR3 size: 16 residues. Deletions cut 5 bases from V and 0 bases from J, with 14 bases between. Germline assignment: CDR1 LNHDA and CDR2 SQIVND (reference sequence). CDR3 amino acids: CASSREQGNSNQPQHF. The CDR3 DNA reads as TGTGCCAGTAGTCGGGAACAGGGAAATAGCAATCAGCCCCAGCATTTT.

The J gene is TRBJ1-4, the V gene TRBV5-4; possible D gene TRBD1, 5 bases. The CDR3 is made up of 14 amino acids. Per the germline V gene, CDR1 is SGHNT and CDR2 is YYREEE (reference sequence). V was clipped by 3 bases and J by 8 bases, with 14 bases between them. The CDR3 loop reads CASSSGTVNEKLFF. DNA for the CDR3: TGTGCCAGCAGCTCCGGGACGGTCAACGAAAAACTGTTTTTT.

The chain uses TRBV5-5 and TRBJ2-6; TRBD1 matches 9 bases. Germline trimming cut 4 bases from V and 5 bases from J; bases unmatched to any gene: 13. The CDR3 runs 18 residues. Per germline, CDR1 SGHKS and CDR2 YYEKEE (reference sequence). In DNA form, the CDR3 reads TGTGCCAGCAGCGCCCGGACAGGGGCGTTGGGGAGGGCCAACGTCCTGACTTTC. This encodes CASSARTGALGRANVLTF. Full variable domain (remainder filled in from reference TRBV5-5 and TRBJ2-6): DAGVTQSPTHLIKTRGQQVTLRCSPISGHKSVSWYQQVLGQGPQFIFQYYEKEERGRGNFPDRFSARQFPNYSSELNVNALLLGDSALYLCASSARTGALGRANVLTFGAGSRLTVL.

The chain joins TRBV5-1 to TRBJ2-1; TRBD2 agrees at 9 bases. The CDR3 runs to 14 residues. The trim removed 5 bases at V and 4 bases at J, leaving 4 bases unmatched. The V gene's germline CDR1 is SGHRS and CDR2 YFSETQ. DNA of the CDR3: TGCGCCAGCAGAGCGGGAGGTGGTTACAATGAGCAGTTCTTC. Its protein is CASRAGGGYNEQFF.

The chain employs TRBV5-1 and TRBJ2-3; maybe TRBD2 (5 bases). The length of the CDR3 is 15 residues. V lost 4 bases and J 4 bases, leaving 16 bases between the germline ends. CDR1 and CDR2 from the germline V gene are SGHRS and YFSETQ. Here the CDR3 DNA reads TGCGCCAGCAGCATCGTGCTAGCCAGCTCAGATACGCAGTATTTT. It is translated as CASSIVLASSDTQYF.

This clone has a single count. The rearrangement joins TRBV10-3 to TRBJ1-5; 9 nucleotides agree with TRBD1. The CDR3 extends over 15 amino acids. Germline V gene sequence: CDR1 ENHRY, CDR2 SYGVKD. J lost 5 bases, V lost 4 bases, and 6 bases had no gene match. The CDR3 is CAISGQTGGYQPQHF. DNA for the CDR3: TGTGCCATCAGTGGCCAAACAGGGGGCTATCAGCCCCAGCATTTT.

This chain joins TRBV7-9 and TRBJ1-2; 12 nucleotides line up with TRBD1. The CDR3 covers 18 residues. Trimming at V came to 1 base and at J to 6 bases, leaving 12 bases not matched to a gene. Germline V gene data show CDR1 as SEHNR and CDR2 as FQNEAQ (reference sequence). DNA of the CDR3: TGTGCCAGCAGCTTAGGGGACAGGGGGCTTAAGGAGCCGGATGGCTACACCTTC. Amino acid sequence: CASSLGDRGLKEPDGYTF.

This clone came up once. The chain joins TRBV7-9 to TRBJ1-1; D unresolved. The CDR3 loop spans 11 amino acids. Trimming shortened V by 5 bases and J by 11 bases, and 12 bases separated the two germline ends. Germline loops: CDR1 SEHNR, CDR2 FQNEAQ (reference sequence). The CDR3 is CASSPSPGAFF. The CDR3 bases are TGTGCCAGCAGCCCTTCACCCGGCGCTTTCTTT.

CDR3 loop: CASSLRQPHEQYF. The CDR3 DNA reads TGTGCCAGCAGCTTACGGCAACCCCACGAGCAGTACTTC. V gene TRBV7-9 combines with J gene TRBJ2-7; D not certain. The germline V and J ends were trimmed by 2 bases and 5 bases, with 10 bases remaining between them. CDR1 and CDR2 from the germline V gene are SEHNR and FQNEAQ (reference sequence). The CDR3 runs to 13 residues.

The genes are TRBV5-1 and TRBJ2-3; D is perhaps TRBD1 (5 bases). This CDR3 spans 14 amino acids. Germline lookup yields CDR1 SGHRS and CDR2 YFSETQ. Deletions cut 2 bases from V and 4 bases from J, with 11 bases between. The CDR3 DNA is TGCGCCAGCAGCTTTGGCCAGGGCGCAGATACGCAGTATTTT. It encodes CASSFGQGADTQYF.

Details on this clone: Other nucleotide sequences in the sample specify the same CDR3. The chain carries TRBV3-1 (or the pseudogene TRBV3-2) and TRBJ1-6, with 7 bases matching TRBD1. Germline V lookup: CDR1 LGHDT, CDR2 YNNKEL (reference sequence). V lost 3 bases and J lost 7; bases outside the gene matches: 3. This CDR3 is 14 amino acids long. The CDR3 DNA is TGTGCCAGCAGCCAGGGGACAGAAAATTCACCCCTCCACTTT. Its protein is CASSQGTENSPLHF.

The chain couples TRBV4-1 to TRBJ1-5, with D hard to call. V lost 4 bases and J 4 bases, leaving 23 bases between the germline ends. Germline V gene data show CDR1 as MGHRA and CDR2 as YSYEKL. The CDR3 is 18 residues long. In nucleotides, the CDR3 is TGCGCCAGCAGCCCCACAGATGGGAGCGGAGGGCGTAATCAGCCCCAGCATTTT. Translation gives CASSPTDGSGGRNQPQHF.

This rearrangement joins TRBV27 to TRBJ1-2; the D is unclear. Germline CDR1 reads MNHEY; CDR2 reads SMNVEV (reference sequence). The V gene lost 6 bases and the J gene lost 5 bases, with 13 bases spanning the gap. CDR3 length equals 13 residues. CDR3 loop: CASSIGQFYGYTF. CDR3 nucleotide sequence: TGTGCCAGCAGCATTGGGCAGTTTTATGGCTACACCTTC.

The chain links TRBV5-1 to TRBJ2-3; 7 positions agree with TRBD1. This CDR3 is built from 16 residues. Trimming cost V 4 bases and J 4 bases; bases outside gene matches: 12. Germline V gene lookup returns CDR1 SGHRS and CDR2 YFSETQ. CDR3 in DNA: TGCGCCAGCAGCCCTGTTGTAGGGGGCCAGGCAGATACGCAGTATTTT. Translation gives CASSPVVGGQADTQYF.

The chain employs TRBV19 and TRBJ2-1; 7 bases fit TRBD2. Germline V gives CDR1 LNHDA, CDR2 SQIVND (reference sequence). The CDR3 totals 16 residues. The V gene end was trimmed by 4 bases and the J gene end by 2 bases; junction bases not matched to a gene: 8. The DNA of the CDR3 is TGTGCCAGTAGTACTCTCGGGGGGTATGCCTACAATGAGCAGTTCTTC. This sequence encodes CASSTLGGYAYNEQFF. Full variable domain (outside the CDR3, taken from reference TRBV19 and TRBJ2-1): DGGITQSPKYLFRKEGQNVTLSCEQNLNHDAMYWYRQDPGQGLRLIYYSQIVNDFQKGDIAEGYSVSREKKESFPLTVTSAQKNPTAFYLCASSTLGGYAYNEQFFGPGTRLTVL.

The chain combines TRBV27 with TRBJ2-5, with D possibly TRBD2 on 5 matching bases. V lost 5 bases, J lost 4 bases, and 14 bases lay in between. CDR3 length: 14 residues. Looked up from germline, CDR1 is MNHEY and CDR2 is SMNVEV (reference sequence). CDR3 sequence reads: CASSPIGGVETQYF. The CDR3 DNA sequence: TGTGCCAGCAGTCCGATAGGAGGAGTAGAGACCCAGTACTTC.

The gene calls are TRBV6-6 and TRBJ1-3; D may be TRBD1 (6 bases). The CDR3 contains 15 residues. Germline CDR1 MNHNY, CDR2 SVGAGI (reference sequence). V was clipped by 2 bases and J by 4 bases, with 12 bases between them. The CDR3 loop is CASSYGGGLGNTIYF. The CDR3 DNA reads TGTGCCAGCAGTTACGGGGGGGGCCTCGGAAACACCATATATTTT.